The 30 T cell receptor beta chains given below trace back to one sample, sequenced in a study of cytomegalovirus exposure and HLA in healthy donors. 13 Jbeta primers and 60 Vbeta primers were used for the PCR. Assay: immunoSEQ multiplex PCR; the TCRdb copy retains only in-frame clones and omits some. The sample carries about 190,000 clones, approximately 78% recorded once. Sequenced: PBMCs. All receptors come from a woman in her late teens or twenties in good health and CMV-seronegative.

Concerning this clone: The sample carries other DNA sequences with the same CDR3. J is TRBJ2-1 and V is TRBV19; TRBD1 aligns across 9 bases. CDR1 is LNHDA, CDR2 SQIVND, per germline (reference sequence). The CDR3 runs 13 residues. V shed 9 bases, J shed 5 bases, and the junction held 5 bases outside the gene matches. The CDR3 region is CARGQGEDNEQFF. CDR3 coding DNA: TGTGCCAGGGGACAGGGTGAAGACAATGAGCAGTTCTTC.

In DNA, the CDR3 is TGTGCCAGTAGTGGGGGGTTCTACGAGCAGTACTTC. The encoded protein is CASSGGFYEQYF. V is TRBV19 and J is TRBJ2-7, with D possibly being TRBD2 (6 bases). Germline CDR1 reads LNHDA; CDR2 reads SQIVND (reference sequence). This CDR3 comprises 12 residues. Trimming removed 5 bases from V and 3 bases from J, with 8 bases in between.

The CDR3 sequence is CASSRILASLTDTQYF. The CDR3 nucleotides are TGCGCCAGCAGCCGAATTCTAGCGTCCCTTACAGATACGCAGTATTTT. The chain uses TRBV4-3 and TRBJ2-3; tentative D call: TRBD2 (6 bases). This CDR3 spans 16 amino acids. Germline V gene data show CDR1 as LGHNA and CDR2 as YSLEER. Trimming shortened V by 4 bases and J by 3 bases, and 17 bases separated the two germline ends.

The chain carries TRBV5-1 and TRBJ1-4; D is unresolved. V was shortened by 2 bases and J by 8 bases, with 13 bases between the two germline ends. CDR1 is SGHRS, CDR2 YFSETQ, per germline. This CDR3 is 14 amino acids long. The chain's CDR3 is CASSFSGSREKLFF. The CDR3, as DNA: TGCGCCAGCAGCTTCTCCGGGAGTCGAGAAAAACTGTTTTTT.

CDR3 coding DNA: TGTGCCAGCAGCTTTAGTGGCGGGACCCCAGATACGCAGTATTTT. Translated: CASSFSGGTPDTQYF. The rearrangement links TRBV7-2 to TRBJ2-3, with TRBD2 as a possible D gene (6 bases). This CDR3 spans 15 amino acids. Trimming cost V 3 bases and J 4 bases, with 14 bases left between them. The germline V gene encodes CDR1 SGHTA and CDR2 FQGNSA. Drawing the rest from reference TRBV7-2 and TRBJ2-3, the complete variable domain is GAGVSQSPSNKVTEKGKDVELRCDPISGHTALYWYRQSLGQGLEFLIYFQGNSAPDKSGLPSDRFSAERTGGSVSTLTIQRTQQEDSAVYLCASSFSGGTPDTQYFGPGTRLTVL.

V is TRBV7-9 and J is TRBJ2-7; D is possibly TRBD1 (5 bases). This CDR3 region has 11 residues. Germline V lookup: CDR1 SEHNR, CDR2 FQNEAQ (reference sequence). V was clipped by 3 bases and J by 11 bases, with 11 bases between them. For the CDR3, the DNA is TGTGCCAGCAGCTTGGGGCGCGGAGAGTACTTC. This codes for CASSLGRGEYF.

The chain employs TRBV11-3 and TRBJ2-1; 8 bases match TRBD2. The V and J ends lost 5 bases and 5 bases, in that order; junction bases with no gene match: 14. Germline V lookup: CDR1 SGHNT, CDR2 YENEEA. This CDR3 has 17 residues. The CDR3 DNA is TGTGCCAGCAGCCGTGTCGATACTAGCGGACCCCACAATGAGCAGTTCTTC. It translates to CASSRVDTSGPHNEQFF. Complete variable domain (other parts from reference TRBV11-3 and TRBJ2-1): EAGVVQSPRYKIIEKKQPVAFWCNPISGHNTLYWYLQNLGQGPELLIRYENEEAVDDSQLPKDRFSAERLKGVDSTLKIQPAELGDSAVYLCASSRVDTSGPHNEQFFGPGTRLTVL.

V and J are TRBV28 and TRBJ2-3; tentative D call: TRBD2 (5 bases). V shed 3 bases and J shed 6 bases, with 13 bases lying between them. The germline V gene encodes CDR1 MDHEN and CDR2 SYDVKM. The CDR3 consists of 14 residues. The CDR3 sequence: CASSLTTEGDTQYF. The DNA for the CDR3 is TGTGCCAGCAGTTTGACCACCGAGGGTGATACGCAGTATTTT.

The chain combines TRBV7-2 with TRBJ1-2; 7 nucleotides match TRBD1. The CDR3 sequence is 14 residues long. Germline lookup yields CDR1 SGHTA and CDR2 FQGNSA. Trimming took 4 bases from V and 7 from J; bases not matched to a gene: 9. This chain's CDR3 is CASSSPDRVGGYTF. For the CDR3, the DNA is TGTGCCAGCAGCTCACCAGACAGGGTGGGTGGCTACACCTTC.

This clone came up a few times. The chain couples TRBV4-2 to TRBJ1-3, with TRBD1 identical over 7 bases. This CDR3 region has 17 residues. Germline loops: CDR1 LGHNA, CDR2 YNFKEQ. Trimming took 2 bases from V and 4 from J; bases not matched to a gene: 11. CDR3 sequence: CASSQPATGWTGNTIYF. The CDR3 nucleotides read TGTGCCAGCAGCCAACCCGCGACAGGGTGGACCGGAAACACCATATATTTT.

V gene TRBV6-1 combines with J gene TRBJ2-5; perhaps TRBD1 as D (6 bases). The tail of the sequence fits TRBJ2-7 better, so the J call may be wrong. Germline values: CDR1 MNHNS, CDR2 SASEGT. This CDR3 has 15 residues. This CDR3 is CASSDRGHYTYEQYF. The CDR3 coding sequence is TGTGCCAGCAGTGATCGGGGACACTACACCTACGAGCAGTACTTC.

The rearrangement links TRBV21-1 to TRBJ2-3; the table's D call, TRBD2, has no DNA check behind it. TRBV21-1 is flagged as a pseudogene. The CDR3 consists of 16 residues. CDR3: CASSKDGGGSTDTQYF. Written as DNA, the CDR3 is TGTGCCAGCAGCAAAGACGGCGGGGGAAGCACAGATACGCAGTATTTT.

The chain uses TRBV28 and TRBJ1-2, with 8 bases fitting TRBD1. The V gene end was trimmed by 2 bases and the J gene end by 8 bases; junction bases not matched to a gene: 4. Germline CDR1 and CDR2: MDHEN and SYDVKM. The CDR3 runs 13 residues. The CDR3 here is CASSLQGAVGYTF. The CDR3 DNA follows: TGTGCCAGCAGTTTACAGGGGGCGGTGGGCTACACCTTC.

This chain joins TRBV25-1 and TRBJ2-7, with 8 bases aligning to TRBD2. J was trimmed by 4 bases and V by 7 bases; bases with no gene match: 9. CDR3 length: 14 amino acids. Germline assignment: CDR1 MGHDK and CDR2 SYGVNS. This chain's CDR3 is CASTKGGTSYEQYF. CDR3 coding DNA: TGTGCCAGCACCAAAGGGGGGACTAGTTACGAGCAGTACTTC.

V is TRBV29-1 and J is TRBJ2-4; TRBD2 matches at 10 bases. The CDR3 is 15 residues long. Germline V lookup: CDR1 SQVTM, CDR2 ANQGSEA. V lost 4 bases to trimming and J lost 0 bases; unmatched junction nucleotides: 3. The CDR3 protein is CSVALAGIAKNIQYF. CDR3 bases: TGCAGCGTTGCACTAGCGGGGATAGCCAAAAACATTCAGTACTTC.

The rearrangement links TRBV19 to TRBJ2-2; 7 bases are shared with TRBD2. This CDR3 comprises 14 residues. Germline CDR1 LNHDA, CDR2 SQIVND (reference sequence). V shed 6 bases and J 1 base; nucleotides not matched to a gene: 2. The CDR3 spells CASSPSGNTGELFF. The CDR3 DNA is TGTGCCAGTAGCCCTAGCGGGAACACCGGGGAGCTGTTTTTT.

In this sample, this clone turned up a few times. The J gene is TRBJ1-2, the V gene TRBV28; 11 nucleotides line up with TRBD1. V lost 6 bases and J lost 7; bases outside the gene matches: 7. CDR1 and CDR2 from the germline V gene are MDHEN and SYDVKM. The CDR3 runs to 14 residues. CDR3 region: CASRVGTGGSGYTF. Written as DNA, the CDR3 is TGTGCCAGCAGGGTCGGGACAGGGGGTTCTGGCTACACCTTC.

This chain joins TRBV27 and TRBJ1-1; possibly TRBD1 for D (6 bases). CDR1 and CDR2 from the germline V gene are MNHEY and SMNVEV (reference sequence). This CDR3 spans 14 amino acids. Between the trimmed V and J ends, which lost 3 bases and 4 bases, there was a span of 12 bases. In nucleotides, the CDR3 is TGTGCCAGCAGTTTTCGGGGGGCGAGCACTGAAGCTTTCTTT. It yields the protein CASSFRGASTEAFF.

The V and J genes are TRBV4-1 and TRBJ1-3, with 7 bases lining up with TRBD1. V was pared by 3 bases and J by 0 bases, with 5 bases of the junction left unmatched. From germline, CDR1 is MGHRA and CDR2 YSYEKL. This CDR3 has 16 amino acids. Here the CDR3 reads CASSQGQRTSGNTIYF. In DNA form, the CDR3 reads TGCGCCAGCAGCCAGGGACAGAGGACCTCTGGAAACACCATATATTTT.

This clone was recorded a few times. This chain links TRBV7-2 with TRBJ1-4; D possibly corresponds to TRBD1 (6 bases). Germline CDR1 is SGHTA and CDR2 is FQGNSA. Trimming took off 5 bases at V and 7 bases at J, with 11 bases between the two ends. This CDR3 spans 13 amino acids. The CDR3 region has the DNA TGTGCCAGCAGCCCCTTGGACAGTGAAAAACTGTTTTTT. Translation: CASSPLDSEKLFF.

The chain links TRBV7-2 to TRBJ2-3; 8 nucleotides line up with TRBD1. The CDR3 contains 17 residues. Germline CDR1 and CDR2: SGHTA and FQGNSA. After removal of 2 bases from V and 5 bases from J, the junction contained 12 bases not matched to a gene. The CDR3 loop reads CASSLKSGRGRVDTQYF. DNA for the CDR3: TGTGCCAGCAGCTTAAAGTCAGGCAGGGGGCGCGTAGATACGCAGTATTTT.

The J gene is TRBJ2-1, the V gene TRBV7-9; 7 bases are a match to TRBD2. Germline CDR1 SEHNR, CDR2 FQNEAQ (reference sequence). The CDR3 runs to 15 residues. V shed 5 bases, J shed 4 bases, and the junction held 8 bases outside the gene matches. The CDR3 here is CASSEVAGLYNEQFF. CDR3 coding DNA: TGTGCCAGCAGCGAGGTAGCGGGCCTTTACAATGAGCAGTTCTTC.

The J gene is TRBJ2-1, the V gene TRBV21-1; the DNA was not compared with TRBD2, the D call given in the table. TRBV21-1 is a known pseudogene. This CDR3 has 14 residues. In nucleotides, the CDR3 is TGTGCCAGCAGCAAAGAAGGGACTAGGGATGAGCAGTTCTTC. It is translated as CASSKEGTRDEQFF.

In the case of this clone: Germline and junction disagree at one end, which may indicate a read error. The gene calls are TRBV7-9 and TRBJ2-1, with 10 bases lining up with TRBD2. Germline loops: CDR1 SEHNR, CDR2 FQNEAQ (reference sequence). The CDR3 extends over 15 amino acids. CDR3 residues: CSSSLVAGGYNEQFF. CDR3 nucleotide sequence: TGTTCCAGCAGCTTAGTAGCGGGGGGATACAATGAGCAGTTCTTC.

CDR3 in DNA: TGCGCCAGCAGCCTTATCTGGGTCCGACCCCTAGGAGGGGAGCTGTTTTTT. The encoded protein is CASSLIWVRPLGGELFF. This chain links TRBV5-1 with TRBJ2-2; the D is unclear. This CDR3 region has 17 residues. Trimming took off 4 bases at V and 8 bases at J, with 24 bases between the two ends. CDR1 and CDR2 (germline): SGHRS, YFSETQ.

This chain uses TRBV13 with TRBJ2-7; D is ambiguous. Trimming cost V 5 bases and J 1 base, with 21 bases left between them. This CDR3 is 17 amino acids long. CDR1 and CDR2 from the germline V gene are PRHDT and FYEKMQ (reference sequence). CDR3 in amino acids: CASSPRGRPRRSYEQYV. CDR3 sequence (DNA): TGTGCCAGCAGCCCTAGAGGTCGCCCCAGACGGTCCTACGAGCAGTACGTC.

On this clone itself: This is likely a read error, given that the CDR3 carries no conserved phenylalanine or tryptophan at its end. It is unclear where the CDR3 begins or ends on the DNA, so no DNA is shown, and the CDR3 is as TCRdb lists it. The chain employs TRBV5-1 and TRBJ1-2; TRBD1 was called by the table and not checked on the DNA. Both ends counted, the CDR3 spans 12 residues. Germline loops: CDR1 SGHRS, CDR2 YFSETQ. The CDR3 is CASSWDREVYQE.

The chain is built from TRBV5-4 and TRBJ2-1; TRBD1 might be the D (6 bases). From germline, CDR1 is SGHNT and CDR2 YYREEE (reference sequence). V was cut by 2 bases and J by 8 bases, with 14 bases left in between. CDR3 size: 14 residues. The CDR3 sequence is CASSFATEGDEQFF. The CDR3, as DNA: TGTGCCAGCAGCTTCGCGACAGAGGGGGATGAGCAGTTCTTC. Full variable domain (rest looked up from reference TRBV5-4 and TRBJ2-1): ETGVTQSPTHLIKTRGQQVTLRCSSQSGHNTVSWYQQALGQGPQFIFQYYREEENGRGNFPPRFSGLQFPNYSSELNVNALELDDSALYLCASSFATEGDEQFFGPGTRLTVL.

The chain employs TRBV27 and TRBJ2-1; D unresolved. The CDR3 has 15 residues. The germline V and J ends were trimmed by 3 bases and 6 bases, with 15 bases remaining between them. Germline CDR1 and CDR2: MNHEY and SMNVEV (reference sequence). The CDR3 region is CASSFVGGSGNEQFF. The DNA for the CDR3 is TGTGCCAGCAGTTTCGTCGGCGGATCCGGCAATGAGCAGTTCTTC.

This clone was counted between two and nine times. CDR3 loop: CASSPDRGNTEAFF. The CDR3 DNA follows: TGCGCCAGCAGCCCGGACAGGGGGAACACTGAAGCTTTCTTT. V gene TRBV5-1 combines with J gene TRBJ1-1, with 9 bases that match TRBD1. The CDR3 is made up of 14 amino acids. Germline V lookup: CDR1 SGHRS, CDR2 YFSETQ. V was clipped by 4 bases and J by 1 base; unmatched bases: 2.